These 23 T cell receptor beta chains came from one sample sequenced in a study of CD8+ T cells in alopecia areata. Noted treatment: oral pan-JAK inhibitor, 5-10 mg twice daily. Sequencing relied on a cDNA template that was reverse transcribed from extracted RNA. Sequencing used immunoSEQ multiplex PCR; TCRdb keeps in-frame clones, though not all of them. The sample lists about 150,000 clones; 55% to 75% were seen once. This specimen consisted of CD4+ T cells sorted from blood, obtained at week 4, from a patient treated with tofacitinib. The receptor set was obtained from a human donor with alopecia areata.

The chain is built from TRBV7-9 and TRBJ2-5; D is unresolved. Germline loops: CDR1 SEHNR, CDR2 FQNEAQ (reference sequence). CDR3 length: 14 amino acids. Between the trimmed V and J ends, which lost 1 base and 5 bases, there was a span of 11 bases. The CDR3 sequence is CASSLDWFGETQYF. CDR3 bases: TGTGCCAGCAGCTTAGATTGGTTCGGGGAGACCCAGTACTTC.

The V gene is TRBV7-3, the J gene TRBJ1-1; unclear D gene. Germline lookup yields CDR1 SGHTA and CDR2 FQGTGA. V lost 5 bases and J lost 1, with 8 bases in between. The CDR3 spans 13 residues. Here the CDR3 reads CASSTGPNTEAFF. As DNA, the CDR3 is TGTGCCAGCAGCACTGGTCCGAACACTGAAGCTTTCTTT.

This chain uses TRBV29-1 with TRBJ2-6; 7 bases map to TRBD2. Trimming took 6 bases from V and 0 from J; bases not matched to a gene: 11. Looked up from germline, CDR1 is SQVTM and CDR2 is ANQGSEA. This CDR3 contains 17 residues. The CDR3 sequence is CSVIAGRSLSGANVLTF. The CDR3 region has the DNA TGCAGCGTCATAGCGGGCCGATCGCTCTCTGGGGCCAACGTCCTGACTTTC.

The chain combines TRBV5-1 with TRBJ2-3, with D maybe TRBD1 (6 bases). CDR3 length: 12 residues. The germline V gene has CDR1 SGHRS and CDR2 YFSETQ. The V gene lost 4 bases and the J gene lost 4 bases, with 7 bases spanning the gap. Here the CDR3 DNA reads TGCGCCAGCAGCACAGGGTCAGATACGCAGTATTTT. This gives the protein CASSTGSDTQYF. The entire variable domain, with the rest obtained from reference TRBV5-1 and TRBJ2-3, is as follows: KAGVTQTPRYLIKTRGQQVTLSCSPISGHRSVSWYQQTPGQGLQFLFEYFSETQRNKGNFPGRFSGRQFSNSRSEMNVSTLELGDSALYLCASSTGSDTQYFGPGTRLTVL.

As DNA, the CDR3 is TGTGCCAGCAGTTTACAGGCCCAAGGTGTTGAAGCTTTCTTT. Its translation is CASSLQAQGVEAFF. The chain links TRBV27 to TRBJ1-1; D uncertain. The V gene lost 2 bases and the J gene lost 7 bases, with 14 bases spanning the gap. This CDR3 contains 14 residues. CDR1 and CDR2 from the germline V gene are MNHEY and SMNVEV (reference sequence).

The chain joins TRBV30 to TRBJ1-5, with D perhaps TRBD1 (6 bases). V gave up 0 bases and J gave up 10 bases, with 16 bases separating them. The CDR3 loop spans 14 amino acids. Looked up from germline, CDR1 is GTSNPN and CDR2 is SVGIG (reference sequence). DNA of the CDR3: TGTGCCTGGAGTGTACTGACAGGCCGCGGTCCCCAGCATTTT. It codes for CAWSVLTGRGPQHF.

CDR3: CSWGTHHPVQYF. The CDR3 DNA sequence: TGCAGCTGGGGGACTCACCATCCCGTTCAGTACTTC. This rearrangement joins TRBV29-1 to TRBJ2-4; TRBD2 might be the D (6 bases). V dropped 8 bases and J dropped 11 bases, with 19 bases sitting between them. This CDR3 comprises 12 residues. From germline, CDR1 is SQVTM and CDR2 ANQGSEA.

This clone was seen a few times. The V and J genes are TRBV15 and TRBJ2-7; D call uncertain. There are 12 residues in the CDR3. The V and J ends lost 3 bases and 3 bases respectively, with 6 bases between them. CDR1 and CDR2 from the germline V gene are LNHNV and YYDKDF (reference sequence). The CDR3 nucleotides are TGTGCCACCAGCAGGGTGGGCTACGAGCAGTACTTC. This gives the protein CATSRVGYEQYF.

CDR3 DNA sequence: TGTGCCAGCAGTGTACAAACGAACACTGAAGCTTTCTTT. The encoded protein is CASSVQTNTEAFF. The chain recombines TRBV25-1 with TRBJ1-1, with D uncertain. Germline CDR1 is MGHDK and CDR2 is SYGVNS. CDR3 length: 13 residues. The V end lost 4 bases, the J end lost 1 base, and 7 bases lay between the germline ends.

This chain uses TRBV27 with TRBJ2-7; D perhaps matches TRBD2 (6 bases). The CDR3 sequence is 14 residues long. The V gene's germline CDR1 is MNHEY and CDR2 SMNVEV (reference sequence). V lost 4 bases and J lost 3, with 13 bases in between. DNA for the CDR3: TGTGCCAGCAGTTCAACTCAGGGAGGCTACGAGCAGTACTTC. Translating gives CASSSTQGGYEQYF.

The chain has TRBV6-5 and TRBJ1-2; 8 nucleotides align to TRBD1. CDR3 length: 12 amino acids. After removal of 8 bases from V and 4 bases from J, the junction contained 3 bases not matched to a gene. CDR1 and CDR2 from the germline V gene are MNHEY and SVGAGI. Here the CDR3 DNA reads TGTGCCAGCTGGGGGACAGGCTATGGCTACACCTTC. This encodes CASWGTGYGYTF.

The genes are TRBV29-1 and TRBJ2-3; unclear D gene. The CDR3 extends over 10 amino acids. Per germline, CDR1 SQVTM and CDR2 ANQGSEA. The V gene lost 4 bases and the J gene lost 5 bases, with 4 bases spanning the gap. The CDR3 DNA is TGCAGCGTTGGCGAAGATACGCAGTATTTT. Its translation is CSVGEDTQYF.

Here the CDR3 DNA reads TGTGCCATCAGTGAGTCGGGGCAGATGAACACTGAAGCTTTCTTT. This sequence encodes CAISESGQMNTEAFF. This chain links TRBV10-3 with TRBJ1-1, with D possibly matching TRBD1 (5 bases). The CDR3 loop spans 15 amino acids. Germline values: CDR1 ENHRY, CDR2 SYGVKD. With 0 bases removed from V and 0 bases from J, the gap between germline ends came to 8 bases.

This clone was seen repeatedly, ten times or more. V and J are TRBV29-1 and TRBJ2-7; D remains ambiguous. The V end was cut by 0 bases, the J end by 4 bases, with 16 bases between. Germline V CDR1 and CDR2: SQVTM, ANQGSEA. The CDR3 is 15 amino acids. The CDR3 sequence is CSVEDISLNHYEQYF. The CDR3 nucleotides read TGCAGCGTTGAAGATATCTCCTTGAATCATTACGAGCAGTACTTC.

The chain couples TRBV14 to TRBJ2-3; 12 positions match TRBD1. In germline, CDR1 is SGHDN, CDR2 FVKESK. V shed 4 bases and J 6 bases; nucleotides not matched to a gene: 11. The CDR3 contains 17 residues. The CDR3 region is CASSPSGGTGGVDTQYF. In DNA, the CDR3 is TGTGCCAGCAGCCCCTCCGGGGGGACAGGGGGCGTTGATACGCAGTATTTT.

This chain links TRBV30 with TRBJ1-1; no firm D call. The CDR3 is made up of 12 amino acids. CDR1 and CDR2 from the germline V gene are GTSNPN and SVGIG (reference sequence). Trimming took 2 bases from V and 7 from J, leaving 11 bases between them. CDR3 in amino acids: CAWSQSGLEAFF. CDR3 DNA: TGTGCCTGGAGTCAATCCGGACTTGAAGCTTTCTTT.

This CDR3 reads CASSSTASTDTQYF. The CDR3 DNA follows: TGCGCCAGCAGCTCAACTGCTAGCACAGATACGCAGTATTTT. This sequence joins TRBV5-1 and TRBJ2-3; D gene uncertain. Germline assignment: CDR1 SGHRS and CDR2 YFSETQ. This CDR3 has 14 amino acids. V lost 3 bases to trimming and J lost 0 bases, with 8 bases between them. Filled out from reference TRBV5-1 and TRBJ2-3, the complete variable domain reads KAGVTQTPRYLIKTRGQQVTLSCSPISGHRSVSWYQQTPGQGLQFLFEYFSETQRNKGNFPGRFSGRQFSNSRSEMNVSTLELGDSALYLCASSSTASTDTQYFGPGTRLTVL.

There are a few counts of this clone. J is TRBJ2-1 and V is TRBV7-9; TRBD1 is a possible D gene (6 bases). The CDR3 spans 17 residues. Germline CDR1 SEHNR, CDR2 FQNEAQ (reference sequence). V was trimmed by 5 bases and J by 4 bases, leaving 21 bases between them. The DNA for the CDR3 is TGTGCCAGCAGCACCCGGGACAAGCGGCATCTTTACAATGAGCAGTTCTTC. Translation: CASSTRDKRHLYNEQFF.

This clone turned up a few times. This chain uses TRBV25-1 with TRBJ1-5, with D maybe TRBD1 (5 bases). Germline loops: CDR1 MGHDK, CDR2 SYGVNS. The V end was cut by 1 base, the J end by 2 bases, with 9 bases between. The CDR3 length is 15 residues. Here the CDR3 reads CASSESGKGNQPQHF. CDR3 nucleotide sequence: TGTGCCAGCAGTGAATCAGGGAAGGGCAATCAGCCCCAGCATTTT.

V and J are TRBV29-1 and TRBJ2-2; TRBD2 might be the D (6 bases). The ends were cut back, 6 bases at V and 1 base at J, with 12 bases in the middle. CDR3 length: 14 residues. Germline V gene sequence: CDR1 SQVTM, CDR2 ANQGSEA. The CDR3, as DNA: TGCAGCGTGGTGAGGCGGGAGAACACCGGGGAGCTGTTTTTT. It is translated as CSVVRRENTGELFF.

V gene TRBV7-9 combines with J gene TRBJ1-2; maybe TRBD1 (5 bases). Germline lookup yields CDR1 SEHNR and CDR2 FQNEAQ (reference sequence). Trimming pared 5 bases from V and 0 bases from J, leaving 16 bases between. There are 16 residues in the CDR3. As DNA, the CDR3 is TGTGCCAGCAGCCCGCCGACAGTCCTGACTAACTATGGCTACACCTTC. Amino acid sequence: CASSPPTVLTNYGYTF.

The chain employs TRBV14 and TRBJ1-3; the D is unclear. Looked up from germline, CDR1 is SGHDN and CDR2 is FVKESK. The CDR3 length is 14 residues. V was pared by 7 bases and J by 0 bases, with 10 bases between. In nucleotides, the CDR3 is TGTGCCAGCAACCCTAGGTCCTCTGGAAACACCATATATTTT. It encodes CASNPRSSGNTIYF.

V usage is TRBV5-5 and J usage is TRBJ2-5; D remains unclear. The V and J ends lost 5 bases and 0 bases respectively, with 14 bases between them. The CDR3 has 15 amino acids. Germline loops: CDR1 SGHKS, CDR2 YYEKEE (reference sequence). The CDR3 reads CASSYATTNQETQYF. CDR3 coding DNA: TGTGCCAGCAGTTACGCCACGACCAACCAAGAGACCCAGTACTTC.